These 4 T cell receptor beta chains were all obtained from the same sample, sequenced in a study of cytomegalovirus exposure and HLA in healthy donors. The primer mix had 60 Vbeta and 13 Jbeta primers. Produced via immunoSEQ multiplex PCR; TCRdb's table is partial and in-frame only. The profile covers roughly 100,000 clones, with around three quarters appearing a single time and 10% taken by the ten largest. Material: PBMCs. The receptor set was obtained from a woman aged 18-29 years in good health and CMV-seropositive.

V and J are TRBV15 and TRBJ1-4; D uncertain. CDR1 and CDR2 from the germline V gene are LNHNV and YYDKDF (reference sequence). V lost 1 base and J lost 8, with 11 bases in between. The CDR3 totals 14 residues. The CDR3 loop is CATSRVEVREKLFF. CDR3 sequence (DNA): TGTGCCACCAGCAGAGTGGAGGTTCGGGAAAAACTGTTTTTT. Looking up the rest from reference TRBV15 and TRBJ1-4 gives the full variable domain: DAMVIQNPRYQVTQFGKPVTLSCSQTLNHNVMYWYQQKSSQAPKLLFHYYDKDFNNEADTPDNFQSRRPNTSFCFLDIRSPGLGDTAMYLCATSRVEVREKLFFGSGTQLSVL.

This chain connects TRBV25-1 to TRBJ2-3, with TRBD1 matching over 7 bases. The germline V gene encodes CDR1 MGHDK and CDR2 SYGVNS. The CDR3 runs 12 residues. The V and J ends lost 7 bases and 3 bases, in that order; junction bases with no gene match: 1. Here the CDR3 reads CASNRGTDTQYF. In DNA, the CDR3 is TGTGCCAGCAACAGGGGTACAGATACGCAGTATTTT. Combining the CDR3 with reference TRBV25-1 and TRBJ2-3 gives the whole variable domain EADIYQTPRYLVIGTGKKITLECSQTMGHDKMYWYQQDPGMELHLIHYSYGVNSTEKGDLSSESTVSRIRTEHFPLTLESARPSHTSQYLCASNRGTDTQYFGPGTRLTVL.

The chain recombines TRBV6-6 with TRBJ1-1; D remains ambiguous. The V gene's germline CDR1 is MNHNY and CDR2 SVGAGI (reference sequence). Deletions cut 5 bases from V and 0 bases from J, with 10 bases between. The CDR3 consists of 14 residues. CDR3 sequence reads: CASSVAVMNTEAFF. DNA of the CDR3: TGTGCCAGCAGTGTTGCAGTCATGAACACTGAAGCTTTCTTT.

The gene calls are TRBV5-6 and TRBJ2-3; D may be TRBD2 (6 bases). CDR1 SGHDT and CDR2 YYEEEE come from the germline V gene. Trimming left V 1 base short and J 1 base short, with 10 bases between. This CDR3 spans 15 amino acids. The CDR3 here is CASSLTGAGTDTQYF. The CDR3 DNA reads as TGTGCCAGCAGCTTGACGGGAGCTGGCACAGATACGCAGTATTTT.